One and the same sample provided the 5 T cell receptor beta chains below, sequenced in a study of blood T cell repertoires in COVID-19. Repertoires were generated with immunoSEQ multiplex PCR, while TCRdb's copy carries only in-frame clones and drops some. The sample lists under 20,000 clones, 87% occurring once. The specimen was peripheral blood. The receptors come from a human donor with active COVID-19. The donor label of this sample is uncertain.

This chain uses TRBV5-4 with TRBJ2-6; 8 bases are a match to TRBD1. Per the germline V gene, CDR1 is SGHNT and CDR2 is YYREEE (reference sequence). The CDR3 runs to 18 residues. J gave up 4 bases and V 6 bases, and 15 bases lay outside the gene matches. CDR3: CASIPEGTGPTGANVLTF. CDR3 sequence (DNA): TGTGCCAGCATCCCTGAGGGGACAGGCCCTACCGGGGCCAACGTCCTGACTTTC.

This clone has a single count. The rearrangement uses TRBV6-6 and TRBJ2-3; the match to TRBD2 covers 11 bases. The germline V gene has CDR1 MNHNY and CDR2 SVGAGI (reference sequence). J was trimmed by 5 bases and V by 8 bases; bases with no gene match: 6. This CDR3 has 14 residues. Written as DNA, the CDR3 is TGTGCCAGCTATCTAGCGGGAGGACAAGATACGCAGTATTTT. Protein sequence: CASYLAGGQDTQYF.

The genes are TRBV4-1 and TRBJ2-3; 7 bases are shared with TRBD2. V lost 0 bases and J lost 2; bases outside the gene matches: 14. Per the germline V gene, CDR1 is MGHRA and CDR2 is YSYEKL. There are 19 residues in the CDR3. CDR3 in DNA: TGCGCCAGCAGCCAAGAAAGGGGCCCTAGCGGCCCCCACACAGATACGCAGTATTTT. This encodes CASSQERGPSGPHTDTQYF.

This chain links TRBV11-2 with TRBJ1-1; the match to TRBD1 covers 7 bases. The trim removed 4 bases at V and 5 bases at J, leaving 4 bases unmatched. The CDR3 extends over 13 amino acids. Germline loops: CDR1 SGHAT, CDR2 FQNNGV. The CDR3 bases are TGTGCCAGCAGCTGGGGACAGTCGACTGAAGCTTTCTTT. Translating gives CASSWGQSTEAFF.

A single count supports this clone. V usage is TRBV7-3 and J usage is TRBJ2-3, with TRBD1 matching 7 bases. V was pared by 10 bases and J by 8 bases, with 15 bases of the junction left unmatched. The germline CDR1 and CDR2 sequences are SGHTA and FQGTGA. The CDR3 has 14 amino acids. Here the CDR3 reads CATAEGGGGGTQYF. DNA for the CDR3: TGTGCCACCGCAGAAGGGGGCGGCGGAGGTACGCAGTATTTT.